This TCR beta chain originates from a study of OX40 agonist ivuxolimab in advanced cancers. Study at large: There were three patients with partial responses, one having hepatocellular carcinoma and two cutaneous melanoma. Study-level points and caveats: Normalized T-cell clonal expansion was also low in a subset of nonresponders. CD8+ T cells were the subset that, on average, had more expanded clones than CD4+.

Notes on this clone: Its specificity is unknown.

TCRdb's table, derived via immunoSEQ multiplex PCR, lists solely in-frame clones and lacks some. The repertoire holds under 15,000 clones, roughly 80% seen once, with 25% to 30% in the top ten. The TCR was taken from an adult with an advanced solid tumor such as melanoma, head and neck, liver or kidney cancer. The material sequenced was CD4+ or CD8+ T cells sorted from blood, taken in a trial of the OX40 agonist ivuxolimab.

CDR3 DNA: TGTGCCAGCAGTTTAGCTTCTACAGGGCAGGCGGCTTTCTTT. Translation: CASSLASTGQAAFF. This chain connects TRBV28 to TRBJ1-1; the D gene is possibly TRBD1 (6 bases). This CDR3 is 14 amino acids long. Germline loops: CDR1 MDHEN, CDR2 SYDVKM. Between the trimmed V and J ends, which lost 2 bases and 11 bases, there was a span of 18 bases.